The 18 T cell receptor beta chains below all came from one sample that was sequenced in a study of T cell responses to AZD1222 COVID-19 vaccine. Assay used: immunoSEQ multiplex PCR; TCRdb lists only in-frame clones, some missing. The sample yields tens of thousands of clones, approximately 87% seen once. Specimen: peripheral blood, collected 28 days after the second AZD1222 dose. These receptors all come from an adult who received the AZD1222 COVID-19 vaccine.

V is TRBV5-4 and J is TRBJ2-7, with TRBD2 as a possible D gene (6 bases). V lost 2 bases to trimming and J lost 5 bases, with 20 bases between them. Germline CDR1 and CDR2: SGHNT and YYREEE (reference sequence). The length of the CDR3 is 16 residues. CDR3 in DNA: TGTGCCAGCAGCTTCCCCAATCGTCAAGGGAGGAACGAGCAGTACTTC. It codes for CASSFPNRQGRNEQYF.

The CDR3 DNA reads TGCGCCAGCAGCCTCACCGGGACAGGGGCTGACACCGGGGAGCTGTTTTTT. Translation: CASSLTGTGADTGELFF. V gene TRBV5-1 combines with J gene TRBJ2-2; TRBD1 aligns across 10 bases. The ends lost 4 bases at V and 3 bases at J; junction bases unmatched: 9. CDR1 is SGHRS, CDR2 YFSETQ, per germline. CDR3 size: 17 residues.

This clone showed up just once. The chain employs TRBV10-3 and TRBJ2-2; TRBD2 matches 14 bases. V lost 5 bases and J lost 3; bases outside the gene matches: 8. Per germline, CDR1 ENHRY and CDR2 SYGVKD. This CDR3 comprises 18 residues. CDR3 protein: CAISKGTSGGYDTGELFF. CDR3 bases: TGTGCCATCAGTAAAGGGACTAGCGGGGGTTATGACACCGGGGAGCTGTTTTTT.

The J gene is TRBJ1-3, the V gene TRBV18; TRBD1 might be the D (5 bases). Germline CDR1 is KGHSH and CDR2 is LQKENI. The V gene lost 1 base and the J gene lost 0 bases, with 16 bases spanning the gap. This CDR3 region has 18 residues. CDR3 nucleotides: TGTGCCAGCTCACCACGAGACCAGGGAATAGACTCTGGAAACACCATATATTTT. Translating gives CASSPRDQGIDSGNTIYF. The full variable domain, its missing parts supplied by reference TRBV18 and TRBJ1-3, is NAGVMQNPRHLVRRRGQEARLRCSPMKGHSHVYWYRQLPEEGLKFMVYLQKENIIDESGMPKERFSAEFPKEGPSILRIQQVVRGDSAAYFCASSPRDQGIDSGNTIYFGEGSWLTVV.

V is TRBV7-2 and J is TRBJ2-5, with D possibly called TRBD1 or TRBD2 (5 bases each). Germline V CDR1 and CDR2: SGHTA, FQGNSA. The CDR3 is 15 amino acids. The germline V and J ends were trimmed by 5 bases and 5 bases, with 18 bases remaining between them. CDR3 residues: CASSPSGGSAETQYF. The CDR3, as DNA: TGTGCCAGCAGCCCCTCTGGGGGTAGTGCCGAGACCCAGTACTTC. The full variable domain, completed using reference TRBV7-2 and TRBJ2-5, is GAGVSQSPSNKVTEKGKDVELRCDPISGHTALYWYRQSLGQGLEFLIYFQGNSAPDKSGLPSDRFSAERTGGSVSTLTIQRTQQEDSAVYLCASSPSGGSAETQYFGPGTRLLVL.

V usage is TRBV19 and J usage is TRBJ1-2, with 7 bases aligning to TRBD1. V lost 7 bases, J lost 4 bases, and 12 bases stayed unmatched. This CDR3 spans 15 amino acids. Germline V gene sequence: CDR1 LNHDA, CDR2 SQIVND (reference sequence). The CDR3 DNA reads as TGTGCCAGTACCCGAGGGGAAGGGGGCAGCTATGGCTACACCTTC. Its translation: CASTRGEGGSYGYTF. The full variable domain, completed using reference TRBV19 and TRBJ1-2, is DGGITQSPKYLFRKEGQNVTLSCEQNLNHDAMYWYRQDPGQGLRLIYYSQIVNDFQKGDIAEGYSVSREKKESFPLTVTSAQKNPTAFYLCASTRGEGGSYGYTFGSGTRLTVV.

The chain has TRBV1 and TRBJ1-5; TRBD1 is the table's D call and was not checked against the DNA. TRBV1 is marked as a pseudogene. CDR3 length: 16 residues. The CDR3 DNA is TGCACCAGCAGACGCCACAGGGGGCGAAGCAATCAGCCCCAGCATTTT. Amino acids: CTSRRHRGRSNQPQHF.

The chain recombines TRBV5-1 with TRBJ2-7; TRBD2 matches 7 bases. CDR3 length: 15 amino acids. The V gene end was trimmed by 2 bases and the J gene end by 5 bases; junction bases not matched to a gene: 10. Germline values: CDR1 SGHRS, CDR2 YFSETQ. The CDR3 reads CASSFRRDYYDEQYF. The CDR3 bases are TGCGCCAGCAGCTTCCGACGGGACTACTACGACGAGCAGTACTTC.

The chain uses TRBV7-8 and TRBJ2-1; D unresolved. Trimming stripped 3 bases from V and 9 bases from J, with 15 bases between. The CDR3 spans 14 residues. The V gene's germline CDR1 is SGHVS and CDR2 FQNEAQ. The CDR3 nucleotides read TGTGCCAGCAGCTTTCAGGCGTTACGGGTTGAGCAGTTCTTC. Its protein product is CASSFQALRVEQFF.

V gene TRBV5-8 combines with J gene TRBJ2-3; D perhaps matches TRBD2 (6 bases). Germline CDR1 and CDR2: SGHTS and YDEGEE. The CDR3 is made up of 17 amino acids. V was pared by 6 bases and J by 5 bases, with 25 bases between. DNA of the CDR3: TGTGCCAGCAACCCTGACCGGGCGGGCCTCGGGGGAGATACGCAGTATTTT. It is translated as CASNPDRAGLGGDTQYF.

This clone is a singleton in its sample. The genes are TRBV6-5 and TRBJ1-1; tentative D call: TRBD1 (5 bases). V was cut by 3 bases and J by 5 bases, with 16 bases left in between. Germline V CDR1 and CDR2: MNHEY, SVGAGI. This CDR3 has 15 amino acids. DNA of the CDR3: TGTGCCAGCAGTTATTCTCTCAGGGCTGGAACTGAAGCTTTCTTT. Translating gives CASSYSLRAGTEAFF.

The V gene is TRBV4-1, the J gene TRBJ1-5; D remains unclear. Germline CDR1 reads MGHRA; CDR2 reads YSYEKL. The CDR3 covers 14 residues. The V end lost 2 bases, the J end lost 2 bases, and 7 bases lay between the germline ends. The CDR3 nucleotides read TGCGCCAGCAGCCAACCTGTAGGCAATCAGCCCCAGCATTTT. It codes for CASSQPVGNQPQHF.

The chain is built from TRBV7-2 and TRBJ2-3; 14 nucleotides agree with TRBD2. CDR1 and CDR2 from the germline V gene are SGHTA and FQGNSA. V shed 1 base and J 6 bases; nucleotides not matched to a gene: 3. There are 16 residues in the CDR3. The CDR3 sequence is CASSLGTSGGPDTQYF. The DNA of the CDR3 is TGTGCCAGCAGCTTAGGGACTAGCGGGGGGCCGGATACGCAGTATTTT.

This CDR3 is CASMRGGSNQPQHF. The CDR3 nucleotides read TGTGCCAGCATGAGGGGGGGGTCAAATCAGCCCCAGCATTTT. V usage is TRBV2 and J usage is TRBJ1-5; the D gene is possibly TRBD1 (6 bases). This CDR3 has 14 residues. Deletions cut 7 bases from V and 4 bases from J, with 14 bases between. Germline assignment: CDR1 SNHLY and CDR2 FYNNEI.

V and J are TRBV7-2 and TRBJ2-1, with D perhaps given as TRBD1 or TRBD2 (5 bases each). Germline CDR1 is SGHTA and CDR2 is FQGNSA. V lost 6 bases and J 3 bases, leaving 15 bases between the germline ends. This CDR3 is 15 amino acids long. The CDR3 protein is CASRKPGPNYNEQFF. The CDR3 DNA follows: TGTGCCAGCAGGAAACCGGGGCCCAACTACAATGAGCAGTTCTTC.

This clone has just one count. The gene calls are TRBV4-1 and TRBJ2-3; possibly TRBD1 or TRBD2 for D (5 bases each). Per the germline V gene, CDR1 is MGHRA and CDR2 is YSYEKL. V was pared by 8 bases and J by 1 base, with 19 bases between. The CDR3 covers 16 residues. The CDR3 coding sequence is TGCGCCAGCCGCCCGGGGCCTACCTTCCGCACAGATACGCAGTATTTT. Its translation: CASRPGPTFRTDTQYF.

This chain's CDR3 is CASSPGLTGEETQYF. CDR3 DNA: TGTGCCAGCAGCCCCGGGCTTACGGGAGAGGAGACCCAGTACTTC. The chain is built from TRBV27 and TRBJ2-5; a possible D gene is TRBD2 (6 bases). Germline V gives CDR1 MNHEY, CDR2 SMNVEV (reference sequence). This CDR3 has 15 amino acids. V was shortened by 6 bases and J by 5 bases, with 19 bases between the two germline ends.

V gene TRBV6-5 combines with J gene TRBJ2-1, with no clear D. The CDR3 extends over 12 amino acids. Germline V CDR1 and CDR2: MNHEY, SVGAGI. With 5 bases removed from V and 6 bases from J, the gap between germline ends came to 8 bases. The CDR3 coding sequence is TGTGCCAGCAGTCAACAAGGCAATGAGCAGTTCTTC. Translated, it gives CASSQQGNEQFF.